This is a list of T cell receptor beta chains from one sample in a study of blood T cell repertoires in COVID-19. Some clones are missing from TCRdb's copy, which holds only in-frame ones; the method was immunoSEQ multiplex PCR. Of roughly 100,000 clones in the sample, around 82% were seen once. Sequences were obtained from peripheral blood. The source of these receptors is a human donor in a cohort sampled during active or convalescent COVID-19. Each CDR3 is given with its conserved first and last residue. The D gene is left open where the match is weak. Clone size, where shown, is once, few, many, or a class for clones that have expanded.

abundance,v_gene,j_gene,d_gene,CDR3aa,CDR3nt
once,TRBV5-6,TRBJ1-2,NA,CASSLGGRNYGYTF,TGTGCCAGCAGCTTGGGAGGGAGGAACTATGGCTACACCTTC
NA,TRBV30,TRBJ1-2,TRBD1,CAWSPGTGDGYTF,TGTGCCTGGAGTCCCGGGACAGGGGACGGCTACACCTTC
NA,TRBV29-1,TRBJ1-3,NA,CSVAEGGGNTIYF,TGCAGCGTTGCCGAGGGGGGGGGAAACACCATATATTTT
NA,TRBV7-3,TRBJ2-6,TRBD1,CASSRIGTGGSGANVLTF,TGTGCCAGCAGCCGAATCGGGACAGGGGGCTCTGGGGCCAACGTCCTGACTTTC
few,TRBV23-1,TRBJ1-2,NA,CASTPRGSNYGYTF,TGCGCCAGCACCCCCCGAGGGTCTAACTATGGCTACACCTTC
NA,TRBV19,TRBJ2-2,TRBD1,CASRVVGGPGELFF,TGTGCCAGTAGGGTGGTAGGGGGCCCCGGGGAGCTGTTTTTT
NA,TRBV2,TRBJ1-6,NA,CASTSDRKSSYNSPLHF,TGTGCCAGCACCTCAGACAGGAAAAGCTCCTATAATTCACCCCTCCACTTT
NA,TRBV6-1,TRBJ1-4,NA,CASSEVSLREKLFF,TGTGCCAGCAGTGAAGTTTCCTTGCGGGAAAAACTGTTTTTT
NA,TRBV5-1,TRBJ2-2,TRBD1,CASSFTGVGELFF,TGCGCCAGCAGCTTTACAGGGGTCGGGGAGCTGTTTTTT
NA,TRBV19,TRBJ1-2,TRBD1,CASSITGAEVSSGYTF,TGTGCCAGTAGTATCACAGGGGCGGAGGTCAGTAGTGGCTACACCTTC
NA,TRBV18,TRBJ1-2,TRBD1,CASSPPIGGSSIFGYTF,TGTGCCAGCTCACCACCGATAGGGGGCAGTTCTATCTTTGGCTACACCTTC
NA,TRBV4-2,TRBJ2-7,NA,CASSHTGTRYEQYF,TGTGCCAGCAGCCACACCGGGACTCGCTACGAGCAGTACTTC
NA,TRBV19,TRBJ1-4,TRBD1,CASQRDRWNEKLFF,TGTGCCTCCCAACGGGACAGGTGGAATGAAAAACTGTTTTTT
NA,TRBV29-1,TRBJ1-2,NA,CSVPRLNYGYTF,TGCAGCGTTCCGCGGCTTAACTATGGCTACACCTTC
NA,TRBV9,TRBJ2-5,TRBD2,CASSVNAGGPETQYF,TGTGCCAGCAGCGTAAATGCGGGGGGGCCGGAGACCCAGTACTTC